The clone carrying this TCR beta chain has a single count. Its cognate antigen is unknown. Sequenced by immunoSEQ multiplex PCR; TCRdb stores in-frame clones only, minus some. The table lists about 2,500,000 clones, approximately 90% of them singletons, with over 0.12% in the top ten. This record comes from a study of shared clonotypes between healthy human individuals. Study-level information: There were three CD4 naive, three CD4 memory, two CD8 naive and one CD8 memory plates per donor. General study points: A reduction in generation probabilities was seen for non-shared clonotypes relative to those shared by all four donors.

Trimming left V 0 bases short and J 3 bases short, with 23 bases between. The germline gives CDR1 SEHNR, CDR2 FQNEAQ (reference sequence). The CDR3 runs to 19 residues. The genes are TRBV7-9 and TRBJ1-1; D unclear. This clonotype originated in a man in his late teens or twenties in good health. The sequencing sample was made of naive CD4+ T cells sorted from blood. Documented subset: CD45RA+ positively selected. The CDR3, as DNA: TGTGCCAGCAGCTTAGCGCGTTTGAGTCCCAGGACTTATGACACTGAAGCTTTCTTT. Translation gives CASSLARLSPRTYDTEAFF. The whole variable domain, filled in from reference TRBV7-9 and TRBJ1-1, reads DTGVSQNPRHKITKRGQNVTFRCDPISEHNRLYWYRQTLGQGPEFLTYFQNEAQLEKSRLLSDRFSAERPKGSFSTLEIQRTEQGDSAMYLCASSLARLSPRTYDTEAFFGQGTRLTVV.